The 29 T cell receptor beta chains given below trace back to one sample, sequenced in a study of radiation and T cells in renal cell carcinoma. The time point: blood 2 weeks post-SBRT. Treatment given: 15 Gy SBRT to primary tumor, nephrectomy 4 weeks later. Assay: immunoSEQ multiplex PCR; the TCRdb copy retains only in-frame clones and omits some. This sample has approximately 61,000 clones; around 78% occur once, and the top ten carry about 7%. The starting material was blood, obtained from a patient whose treatment included radiotherapy and nephrectomy. All receptors derive from a man aged 55 to 70 with renal cell carcinoma.

This clone is medium-sized (0.01 to 0.1%). The chain employs TRBV5-1 and TRBJ1-2, with a possible D match to TRBD1 (5 bases). CDR3 length: 14 amino acids. V was clipped by 1 base and J by 7 bases, with 14 bases between them. CDR1 is SGHRS, CDR2 YFSETQ, per germline. CDR3 amino acids: CASSLREGLGGYTF. The CDR3 DNA reads as TGCGCCAGCAGCTTGAGAGAGGGGTTGGGTGGCTACACCTTC.

This clone was recorded once. Other DNA sequences in the same sample also yield this CDR3. The gene calls are TRBV30 and TRBJ2-6, with D possibly being TRBD1 (5 bases). Germline CDR1 and CDR2: GTSNPN and SVGIG (reference sequence). CDR3 length: 17 residues. The V end was cut by 2 bases, the J end by 0 bases, with 14 bases between. The CDR3 is CAWSRGRTRSGANVLTF. In DNA form, the CDR3 reads TGTGCCTGGAGTAGGGGCAGGACCCGCTCTGGGGCCAACGTCCTGACTTTC.

The CDR3 DNA sequence: TGTGCCAGCAGCCAAGGTTCGGGACTAGCGGGAGCCTACAATGAGCAGTTCTTC. Amino acid sequence: CASSQGSGLAGAYNEQFF. The V and J genes are TRBV4-2 and TRBJ2-1, with TRBD2 matching 14 bases. CDR3 size: 18 residues. From germline, CDR1 is LGHNA and CDR2 YNFKEQ. V was clipped by 1 base and J by 2 bases; unmatched bases: 4.

The chain joins TRBV7-2 to TRBJ1-5, with TRBD1 matching 7 bases. The germline V gene has CDR1 SGHTA and CDR2 FQGNSA. CDR3 size: 15 residues. The V segment lost 1 base and the J segment 3 bases; nucleotides outside the gene matches: 3. CDR3 in amino acids: CASSLVGTANQPQHF. As DNA, the CDR3 is TGTGCCAGCAGCTTAGTTGGGACAGCCAATCAGCCCCAGCATTTT.

This chain connects TRBV5-1 to TRBJ2-2; TRBD2 matches 11 bases. The J segment lost 2 bases and the V segment lost 4 bases, leaving 7 bases of the junction unmatched. CDR1 is SGHRS, CDR2 YFSETQ, per germline. CDR3 length equals 17 residues. The CDR3 coding sequence is TGCGCCAGCAGCCCCCTTACTAGCGGGAGTAACACCGGGGAGCTGTTTTTT. It translates to CASSPLTSGSNTGELFF.

This clone turned up a few times. The genes are TRBV21-1 and TRBJ1-6. TRBV21-1 is given as a pseudogene. This CDR3 has 17 residues. In nucleotides, the CDR3 is TGTGCCAGCAGCTCCCTTCTCGCACCTTCGATTGTATCACCCCTCCACTTT. Translating gives CASSSLLAPSIVSPLHF.

The rearrangement links TRBV6-5 to TRBJ1-1; D call uncertain. V was cut by 10 bases and J by 8 bases, with 23 bases left in between. The CDR3 consists of 14 residues. Germline values: CDR1 MNHEY, CDR2 SVGAGI. DNA of the CDR3: TGTGCCACCAATAAGGCTGGGATTTCCACGGAAGCTTTCTTT. This sequence encodes CATNKAGISTEAFF.

The chain couples TRBV9 to TRBJ2-1, with a weak D call TRBD2 (5 bases). Germline CDR1 and CDR2: SGDLS and YYNGEE. The CDR3 totals 15 residues. Trimming removed 4 bases at V and 8 bases at J, with 19 bases between. The CDR3 DNA reads TGTGCCAGCAGCCAAGGAGGAGGCCAAGTATATGAGCAGTTCTTC. Protein sequence: CASSQGGGQVYEQFF.

This chain links TRBV6-5 with TRBJ1-2, with TRBD1 matching over 7 bases. Trimming at V came to 5 bases and at J to 8 bases, leaving 11 bases not matched to a gene. The CDR3 spans 14 residues. The V gene's germline CDR1 is MNHEY and CDR2 SVGAGI. The DNA for the CDR3 is TGTGCCAGCAGTGCTAAAGGGGGCGCGGAAGGCTACACCTTC. Encoded protein: CASSAKGGAEGYTF.

The J gene is TRBJ2-1, the V gene TRBV5-1; D is uncertain. CDR3 size: 15 residues. The germline gives CDR1 SGHRS, CDR2 YFSETQ. Trimming cost V 3 bases and J 8 bases, with 18 bases left between them. CDR3 nucleotides: TGCGCCAGCAGCTCGTCCCACCCCACGGACGATGAGCAGTTCTTC. This codes for CASSSSHPTDDEQFF.

This clone was observed a handful of times. This sequence joins TRBV7-2 and TRBJ2-1; no clear D gene. This CDR3 spans 15 amino acids. Germline lookup yields CDR1 SGHTA and CDR2 FQGNSA. Between the trimmed V and J ends, which lost 5 bases and 1 base, there was a span of 12 bases. The CDR3: CASSPDLGSYNEQFF. CDR3 nucleotide sequence: TGTGCCAGCAGCCCTGACTTGGGATCCTACAATGAGCAGTTCTTC.

This clone has just a few counts. The chain links TRBV5-6 to TRBJ2-1; D is possibly TRBD2 (5 bases). The V end was cut by 2 bases, the J end by 4 bases, with 13 bases between. The CDR3 length is 15 residues. In germline, CDR1 is SGHDT, CDR2 YYEEEE. The CDR3 sequence is CASSFGLSGYNEQFF. The CDR3 DNA is TGTGCCAGCAGCTTTGGACTTTCTGGGTACAATGAGCAGTTCTTC.

The chain has TRBV30 and TRBJ2-1; perhaps TRBD2 as D (6 bases). The CDR3 length is 13 residues. Germline V gene data show CDR1 as GTSNPN and CDR2 as SVGIG (reference sequence). Trimming stripped 6 bases from V and 7 bases from J, with 16 bases between. The DNA for the CDR3 is TGTGCCTGCTACAGGAGGGTAGAGAATGAGCAGTTCTTC. Its protein product is CACYRRVENEQFF.

This clone was counted a few times. The chain combines TRBV27 with TRBJ2-1; D is unclear. V shed 4 bases and J shed 9 bases, with 7 bases lying between them. CDR3 length: 11 residues. Germline CDR1 is MNHEY and CDR2 is SMNVEV (reference sequence). In nucleotides, the CDR3 is TGTGCCAGCAGTTCCGGCGTTGAGCAGTTCTTC. It translates to CASSSGVEQFF.

This clone occurred once. The rearrangement links TRBV9 to TRBJ2-5; D is possibly TRBD1 (5 bases). Trimming removed 3 bases at V and 0 bases at J, with 12 bases between. The CDR3 totals 15 residues. Germline V gene sequence: CDR1 SGDLS, CDR2 YYNGEE. The CDR3 here is CASSAQVSYQETQYF. CDR3 DNA sequence: TGTGCCAGCAGCGCACAGGTATCGTACCAAGAGACCCAGTACTTC.

The V call is TRBV7-7, the J call TRBJ2-2; no definite D call. V lost 5 bases, J lost 2 bases, and 12 bases lay in between. The CDR3 has 15 residues. Germline CDR1 reads SSHAT; CDR2 reads FNYEAQ (reference sequence). The CDR3 bases are TGTGCCAGCAGCGCCCGGGTCCAAAACACCGGGGAGCTGTTTTTT. Its protein is CASSARVQNTGELFF.

J is TRBJ1-4 and V is TRBV27, with 9 nucleotides matching TRBD1. The CDR3 contains 15 residues. The trim removed 4 bases at V and 7 bases at J, leaving 7 bases unmatched. CDR1 MNHEY and CDR2 SMNVEV come from the germline V gene (reference sequence). The CDR3 region has the DNA TGTGCCAGCAGTTCCCGGACAGGGGTTACTGAAAAACTGTTTTTT. It specifies CASSSRTGVTEKLFF. The whole variable domain, filled in from reference TRBV27 and TRBJ1-4, reads EAQVTQNPRYLITVTGKKLTVTCSQNMNHEYMSWYRQDPGLGLRQIYYSMNVEVTDKGDVPEGYKVSRKEKRNFPLILESPSPNQTSLYFCASSSRTGVTEKLFFGSGTQLSVL.

V gene TRBV7-9 combines with J gene TRBJ1-2; no definite D call. Trimming removed 4 bases from V and 3 bases from J, with 15 bases in between. Germline CDR1 is SEHNR and CDR2 is FQNEAQ (reference sequence). The CDR3 totals 15 residues. This CDR3 is CASSSDGTDDYGYTF. The DNA for the CDR3 is TGTGCCAGCAGCTCGGACGGAACAGACGACTATGGCTACACCTTC. The complete variable domain, with remaining parts taken from reference TRBV7-9 and TRBJ1-2, reads DTGVSQNPRHKITKRGQNVTFRCDPISEHNRLYWYRQTLGQGPEFLTYFQNEAQLEKSRLLSDRFSAERPKGSFSTLEIQRTEQGDSAMYLCASSSDGTDDYGYTFGSGTRLTVV.

This clone came up once. The V and J genes are TRBV5-1 and TRBJ1-5; D is possibly TRBD1 (5 bases). V was pared by 2 bases and J by 7 bases, with 10 bases between. Per the germline V gene, CDR1 is SGHRS and CDR2 is YFSETQ. The CDR3 length is 13 residues. The CDR3 DNA follows: TGCGCCAGCAGCTTCGGGGGATCACAGCCCCAGCATTTT. This sequence encodes CASSFGGSQPQHF.

V usage is TRBV19 and J usage is TRBJ2-3, with D perhaps matching TRBD1 (6 bases). V dropped 5 bases and J dropped 4 bases, with 16 bases sitting between them. This CDR3 has 15 residues. Germline values: CDR1 LNHDA, CDR2 SQIVND (reference sequence). The CDR3: CASSGQGRLSDTQYF. Here the CDR3 DNA reads TGTGCCAGTAGTGGTCAGGGGCGCCTCTCAGATACGCAGTATTTT.

The chain is built from TRBV5-1 and TRBJ1-1; D is unresolved. The CDR3 covers 14 residues. Germline-derived CDR1 and CDR2 are SGHRS and YFSETQ. Deletions cut 1 base from V and 2 bases from J, with 9 bases between. CDR3 loop: CASSLTPGNTEAFF. CDR3 DNA sequence: TGCGCCAGCAGCTTGACCCCGGGTAACACTGAAGCTTTCTTT. The variable domain in full, with the rest retrieved from reference TRBV5-1 and TRBJ1-1, is KAGVTQTPRYLIKTRGQQVTLSCSPISGHRSVSWYQQTPGQGLQFLFEYFSETQRNKGNFPGRFSGRQFSNSRSEMNVSTLELGDSALYLCASSLTPGNTEAFFGQGTRLTVV.

In regard to this clone: Other DNA sequences in the same sample also yield this CDR3. J is TRBJ1-2 and V is TRBV27; D may be TRBD1 (5 bases). This CDR3 is 12 amino acids long. Germline CDR1 MNHEY, CDR2 SMNVEV (reference sequence). Trimming took 6 bases from V and 4 from J, leaving 9 bases between them. This CDR3 reads CASSLQGYGYTF. The DNA of the CDR3 is TGTGCCAGCAGCCTCCAGGGCTATGGCTACACCTTC.

This rearrangement joins TRBV20-1 to TRBJ2-5; possibly TRBD1 or TRBD2 for D (6 bases each). The V gene's germline CDR1 is DFQATT and CDR2 SNEGSKA (reference sequence). Trimming removed 6 bases at V and 5 bases at J, with 10 bases between. The CDR3 extends over 11 amino acids. As DNA, the CDR3 is TGCAGTGCAAGGAGGGGGGAGACCCAGTACTTC. It translates to CSARRGETQYF.

This chain uses TRBV5-1 with TRBJ2-1; 9 bases line up with TRBD2. Looked up from germline, CDR1 is SGHRS and CDR2 is YFSETQ. The J segment lost 3 bases and the V segment lost 2 bases, leaving 18 bases of the junction unmatched. CDR3 length equals 20 residues. CDR3 DNA sequence: TGCGCCAGCAGCTTTAGGCCTAGCGGGACGAGGGGGACCGGCTACAATGAGCAGTTCTTC. It specifies CASSFRPSGTRGTGYNEQFF. The full variable domain, rest sourced from reference TRBV5-1 and TRBJ2-1, is KAGVTQTPRYLIKTRGQQVTLSCSPISGHRSVSWYQQTPGQGLQFLFEYFSETQRNKGNFPGRFSGRQFSNSRSEMNVSTLELGDSALYLCASSFRPSGTRGTGYNEQFFGPGTRLTVL.

The CDR3 spells CASSLEVIATNEKLFF. CDR3 in DNA: TGCGCCAGCAGCTTGGAGGTGATCGCAACTAATGAAAAACTGTTTTTT. V and J are TRBV5-1 and TRBJ1-4, with D unresolved. This CDR3 is 16 amino acids long. CDR1 SGHRS and CDR2 YFSETQ come from the germline V gene. The V end lost 0 bases, the J end lost 0 bases, and 9 bases lay between the germline ends.

This clone was recorded a few times. The chain combines TRBV13 with TRBJ2-1, with 10 bases that match TRBD2. Unmatched junction bases numbered 4, after V lost 1 base and J lost 4 bases. This CDR3 is 16 amino acids long. Germline V gives CDR1 PRHDT, CDR2 FYEKMQ (reference sequence). Here the CDR3 DNA reads TGTGCCAGCAGCTTAGTGCCTAGCGGGGGTTACAATGAGCAGTTCTTC. Encoded protein: CASSLVPSGGYNEQFF. Filled out from reference TRBV13 and TRBJ2-1, the complete variable domain reads AAGVIQSPRHLIKEKRETATLKCYPIPRHDTVYWYQQGPGQDPQFLISFYEKMQSDKGSIPDRFSAQQFSDYHSELNMSSLELGDSALYFCASSLVPSGGYNEQFFGPGTRLTVL.

The V and J genes are TRBV19 and TRBJ2-3; D gene uncertain. Germline CDR1 LNHDA, CDR2 SQIVND (reference sequence). The CDR3 has 12 residues. The V end was cut by 1 base, the J end by 4 bases, with 3 bases between. In DNA, the CDR3 is TGTGCCAGTAGTATAGGCCCAGATACGCAGTATTTT. Its translation: CASSIGPDTQYF.

This chain joins TRBV19 and TRBJ1-1; D gene uncertain. CDR3 length equals 14 residues. V was shortened by 10 bases and J by 5 bases, with 20 bases between the two germline ends. Germline V gene lookup returns CDR1 LNHDA and CDR2 SQIVND (reference sequence). CDR3: CATVVAPPGTEAFF. DNA for the CDR3: TGTGCCACAGTAGTAGCGCCCCCGGGGACTGAAGCTTTCTTT.

This clone was counted between two and nine times. The genes are TRBV2 and TRBJ2-5; 7 nucleotides agree with TRBD2. Germline values: CDR1 SNHLY, CDR2 FYNNEI. Germline trimming cut 5 bases from V and 2 bases from J; bases unmatched to any gene: 2. This CDR3 spans 13 amino acids. The CDR3 coding sequence is TGTGCCAGCAGTCCTAGCGGTCAAGAGACCCAGTACTTC. It codes for CASSPSGQETQYF.